This T cell receptor beta chain was retrieved from a study of early T cells in non-severe SARS-CoV-2 infection. At the level of the study: Sequencing of unsorted whole blood was done on bulk RNA, leaving chains unpaired.

Turning to this clonotype: Its target is unknown.

The study's findings and limits: Private and CD4 specificities were missed by VDJdb matching, skewed to anti-spike CD8.

Unique molecular identifiers were added to individual cDNA molecules. TCRdb processed the 5' RACE reads anew with MiXCR; each CDR3 protein has one entry. There are around 76,000 distinct CDR3 sequences in the sample; roughly 10% occur only once, and around 4.7% lies in the top ten. The CDR3 is made up of 15 amino acids. Germline V gene data show CDR1 as PRHDT and CDR2 as FYEKMQ (reference sequence). Trimming removed 5 bases from V and 0 bases from J, with 13 bases in between. The sequence came from an adult who was a healthcare worker with PCR-confirmed SARS-CoV-2 infection or an uninfected control (not recorded which). V usage is TRBV13 and J usage is TRBJ2-5; weak D call: TRBD2 (6 bases). The sequenced sample consisted of whole blood. The CDR3 loop reads CASSPTRGYQETQYF. The DNA for the CDR3 is TGTGCCAGCAGCCCGACACGGGGGTACCAAGAGACCCAGTACTTC.